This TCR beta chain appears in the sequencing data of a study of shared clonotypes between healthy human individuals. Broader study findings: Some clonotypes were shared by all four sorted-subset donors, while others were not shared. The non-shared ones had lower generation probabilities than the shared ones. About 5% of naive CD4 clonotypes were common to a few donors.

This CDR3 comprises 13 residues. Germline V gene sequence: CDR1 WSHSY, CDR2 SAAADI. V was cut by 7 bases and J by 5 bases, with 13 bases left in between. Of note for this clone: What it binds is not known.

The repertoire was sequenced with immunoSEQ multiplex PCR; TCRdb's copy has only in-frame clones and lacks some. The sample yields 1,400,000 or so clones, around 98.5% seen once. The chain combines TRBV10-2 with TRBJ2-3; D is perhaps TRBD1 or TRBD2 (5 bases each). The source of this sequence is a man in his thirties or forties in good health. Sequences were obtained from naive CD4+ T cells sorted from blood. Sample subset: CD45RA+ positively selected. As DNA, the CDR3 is TGCGCCAGCACCGGGACCCCACAAGATACGCAGTATTTT. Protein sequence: CASTGTPQDTQYF.